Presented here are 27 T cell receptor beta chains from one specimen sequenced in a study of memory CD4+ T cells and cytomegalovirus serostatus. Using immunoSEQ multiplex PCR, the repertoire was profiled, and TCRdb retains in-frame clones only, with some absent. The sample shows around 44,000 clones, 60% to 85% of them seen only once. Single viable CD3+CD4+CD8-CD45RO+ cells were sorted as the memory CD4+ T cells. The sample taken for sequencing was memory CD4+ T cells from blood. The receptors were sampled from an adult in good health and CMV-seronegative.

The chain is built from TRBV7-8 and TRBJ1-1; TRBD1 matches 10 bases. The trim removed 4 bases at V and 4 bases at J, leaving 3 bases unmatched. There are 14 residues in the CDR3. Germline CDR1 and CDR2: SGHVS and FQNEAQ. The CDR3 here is CASSSRQGATEAFF. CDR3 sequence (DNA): TGTGCCAGCAGCTCCCGACAGGGGGCCACTGAAGCTTTCTTT.

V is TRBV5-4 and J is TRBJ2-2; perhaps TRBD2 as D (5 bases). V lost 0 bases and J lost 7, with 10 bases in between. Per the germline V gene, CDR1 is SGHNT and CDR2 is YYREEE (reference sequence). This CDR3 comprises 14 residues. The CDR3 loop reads CASSLAPSSGELFF. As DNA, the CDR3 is TGTGCCAGCAGCTTGGCGCCTAGCAGCGGGGAGCTGTTTTTT.

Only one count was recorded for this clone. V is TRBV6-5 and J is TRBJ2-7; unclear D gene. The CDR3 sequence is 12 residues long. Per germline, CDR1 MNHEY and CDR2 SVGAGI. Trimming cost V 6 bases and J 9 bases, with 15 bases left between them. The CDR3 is CASSSPESGQYF. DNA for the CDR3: TGTGCCAGCAGCTCCCCTGAATCTGGGCAGTACTTC.

CDR3 region: CATGQGAGGNTIYF. In nucleotides, the CDR3 is TGTGCCACCGGACAGGGGGCAGGCGGAAACACCATATATTTT. The V gene is TRBV6-5, the J gene TRBJ1-3; 11 bases are a match to TRBD1. CDR1 MNHEY and CDR2 SVGAGI come from the germline V gene. The V and J ends lost 10 bases and 4 bases, in that order; junction bases with no gene match: 6. The CDR3 totals 14 residues.

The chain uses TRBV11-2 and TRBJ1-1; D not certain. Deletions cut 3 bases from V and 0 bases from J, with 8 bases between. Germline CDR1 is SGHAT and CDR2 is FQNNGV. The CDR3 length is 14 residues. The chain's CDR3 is CASSFLGMNTEAFF. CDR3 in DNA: TGTGCCAGCAGCTTTCTGGGTATGAACACTGAAGCTTTCTTT.

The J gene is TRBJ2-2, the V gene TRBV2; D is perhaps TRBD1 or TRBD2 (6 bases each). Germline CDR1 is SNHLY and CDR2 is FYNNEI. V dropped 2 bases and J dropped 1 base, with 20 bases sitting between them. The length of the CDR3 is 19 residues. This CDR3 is CASSELGRSGARNTGELFF. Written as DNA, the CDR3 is TGTGCCAGCAGTGAATTGGGACGATCGGGGGCGAGGAACACCGGGGAGCTGTTTTTT.

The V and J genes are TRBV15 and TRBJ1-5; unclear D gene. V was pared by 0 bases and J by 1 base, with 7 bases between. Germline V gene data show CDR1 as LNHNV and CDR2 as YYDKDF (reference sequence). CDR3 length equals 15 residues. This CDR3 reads CATSRDMRSNQPQHF. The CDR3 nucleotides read TGTGCCACCAGCAGAGATATGAGGAGCAATCAGCCCCAGCATTTT.

CDR3 nucleotide sequence: TGTGCCAGCAGTTACCGGGACCTTCTGCAGTACTTC. Translation: CASSYRDLLQYF. The chain uses TRBV6-6 and TRBJ2-5; D may correspond to TRBD1 or TRBD2 (5 bases each). The CDR3 has 12 amino acids. Germline V gives CDR1 MNHNY, CDR2 SVGAGI (reference sequence). Trimming shortened V by 2 bases and J by 11 bases, and 12 bases separated the two germline ends.

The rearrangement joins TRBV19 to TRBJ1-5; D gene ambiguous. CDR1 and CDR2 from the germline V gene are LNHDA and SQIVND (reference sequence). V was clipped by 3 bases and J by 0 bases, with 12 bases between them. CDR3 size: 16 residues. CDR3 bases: TGTGCCAGTAGTATGCGAACCGCTAGTAGCAATCAGCCCCAGCATTTT. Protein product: CASSMRTASSNQPQHF.

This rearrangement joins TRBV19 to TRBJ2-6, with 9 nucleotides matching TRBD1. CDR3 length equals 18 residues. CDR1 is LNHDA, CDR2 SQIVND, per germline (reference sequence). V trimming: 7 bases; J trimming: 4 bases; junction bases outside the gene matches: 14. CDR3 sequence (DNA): TGTGCCAGTACGTCCAGTCGGGACAGGGCGTTGGGGGCCAACGTCCTGACTTTC. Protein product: CASTSSRDRALGANVLTF.

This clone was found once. CDR3 in amino acids: CATGGTTDTQYF. The CDR3 bases are TGTGCCACCGGCGGGACGACAGATACGCAGTATTTT. V usage is TRBV6-1 and J usage is TRBJ2-3, with D tentatively TRBD2 (6 bases). The V and J ends lost 10 bases and 3 bases respectively, with 11 bases between them. The CDR3 spans 12 residues. Germline V gives CDR1 MNHNS, CDR2 SASEGT.

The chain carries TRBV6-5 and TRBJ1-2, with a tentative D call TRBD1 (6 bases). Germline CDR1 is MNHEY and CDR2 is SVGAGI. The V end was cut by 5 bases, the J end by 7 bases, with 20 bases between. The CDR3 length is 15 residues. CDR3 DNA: TGTGCCAGCAGTGCCGGGACAAGCCCCATGGGTGGCTACACCTTC. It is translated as CASSAGTSPMGGYTF.

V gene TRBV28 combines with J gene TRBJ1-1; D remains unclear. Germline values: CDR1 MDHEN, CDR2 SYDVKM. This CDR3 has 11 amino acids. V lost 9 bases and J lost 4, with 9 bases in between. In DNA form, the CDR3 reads TGTGCCAGTTCTACCCCCACTGAAGCTTTCTTT. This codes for CASSTPTEAFF.

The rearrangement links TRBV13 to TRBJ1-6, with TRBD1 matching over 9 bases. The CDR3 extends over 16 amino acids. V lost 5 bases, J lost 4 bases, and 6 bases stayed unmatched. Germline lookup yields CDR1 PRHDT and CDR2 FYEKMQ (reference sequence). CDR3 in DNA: TGTGCCAGCAGCGCGATGGACAGGGGTTATAATTCACCCCTCCACTTT. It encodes CASSAMDRGYNSPLHF.

As DNA, the CDR3 is TGTGCCAGCTCAAAAGGGACAGGGGATGGCTACACCTTC. This gives the protein CASSKGTGDGYTF. The rearrangement uses TRBV18 and TRBJ1-2; the match to TRBD1 covers 10 bases. Germline lookup yields CDR1 KGHSH and CDR2 LQKENI. The CDR3 sequence is 13 residues long. V dropped 5 bases and J dropped 6; count of bases not matched to a gene: 3.

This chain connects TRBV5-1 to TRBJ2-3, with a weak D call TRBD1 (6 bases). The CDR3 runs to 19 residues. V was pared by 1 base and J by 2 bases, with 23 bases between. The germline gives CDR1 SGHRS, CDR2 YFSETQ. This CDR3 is CASSLSGAEAREHTDTQYF. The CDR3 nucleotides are TGCGCCAGCAGCTTGTCAGGGGCTGAGGCTAGAGAACACACAGATACGCAGTATTTT.

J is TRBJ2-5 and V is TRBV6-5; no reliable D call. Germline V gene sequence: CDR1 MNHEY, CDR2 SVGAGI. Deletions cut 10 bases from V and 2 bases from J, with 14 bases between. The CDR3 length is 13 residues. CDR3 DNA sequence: TGTGCCACCTTAGAGGCGACACAAGAGACCCAGTACTTC. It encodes CATLEATQETQYF.

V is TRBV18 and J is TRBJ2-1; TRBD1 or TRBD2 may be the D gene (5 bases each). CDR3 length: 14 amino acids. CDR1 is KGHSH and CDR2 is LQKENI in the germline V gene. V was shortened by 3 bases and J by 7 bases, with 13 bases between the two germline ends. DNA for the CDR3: TGTGCCAGCTCACCGGGGGTGGGTTGGAATGAGCAGTTCTTC. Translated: CASSPGVGWNEQFF.

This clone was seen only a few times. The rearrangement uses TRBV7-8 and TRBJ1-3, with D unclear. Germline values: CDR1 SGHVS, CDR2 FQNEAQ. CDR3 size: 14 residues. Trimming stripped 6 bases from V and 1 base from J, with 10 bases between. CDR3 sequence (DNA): TGTGCCAGCAGAGCGGAGAGATCTGGAAACACCATATATTTT. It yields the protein CASRAERSGNTIYF.

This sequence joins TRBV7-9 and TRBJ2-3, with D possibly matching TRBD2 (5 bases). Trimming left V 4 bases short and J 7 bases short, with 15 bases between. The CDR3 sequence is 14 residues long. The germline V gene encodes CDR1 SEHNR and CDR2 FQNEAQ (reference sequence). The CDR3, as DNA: TGTGCCAGCAGCTCTCGTCTTTGGGAGTATACGCAGTATTTT. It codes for CASSSRLWEYTQYF.

CDR3 protein: CASSLGTGANTGELFF. Here the CDR3 DNA reads TGTGCCAGCAGCTTAGGGACAGGGGCGAACACCGGGGAGCTGTTTTTT. This chain joins TRBV7-6 and TRBJ2-2, with 9 bases that match TRBD1. Trimming at V came to 1 base and at J to 0 bases, leaving 0 bases not matched to a gene. Germline values: CDR1 SGHVS, CDR2 FNYEAQ. The CDR3 is 16 amino acids. The variable domain in full, completed from reference TRBV7-6 and TRBJ2-2, reads GAGVSQSPRYKVTKRGQDVALRCDPISGHVSLYWYRQALGQGPEFLTYFNYEAQQDKSGLPNDRFSAERPEGSISTLTIQRTEQRDSAMYRCASSLGTGANTGELFFGEGSRLTVL.

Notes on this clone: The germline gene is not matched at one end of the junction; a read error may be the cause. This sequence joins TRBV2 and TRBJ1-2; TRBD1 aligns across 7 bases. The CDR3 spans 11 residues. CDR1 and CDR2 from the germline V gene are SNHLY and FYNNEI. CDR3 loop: CASGYGTDVRF. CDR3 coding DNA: TGTGCCAGCGGATACGGGACAGATGTTCGCTTC.

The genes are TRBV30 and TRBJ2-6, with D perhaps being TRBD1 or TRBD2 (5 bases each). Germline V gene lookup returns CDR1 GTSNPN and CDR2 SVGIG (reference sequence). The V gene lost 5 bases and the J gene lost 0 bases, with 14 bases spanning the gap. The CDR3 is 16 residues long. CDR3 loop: CAWSGMRGSGANVLTF. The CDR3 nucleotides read TGTGCCTGGTCTGGTATGAGGGGCTCTGGGGCCAACGTCCTGACTTTC.

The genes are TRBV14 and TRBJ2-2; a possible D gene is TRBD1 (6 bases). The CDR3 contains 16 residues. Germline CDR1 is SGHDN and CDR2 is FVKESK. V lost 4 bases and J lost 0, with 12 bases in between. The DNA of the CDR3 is TGTGCCAGCAGCCTCGGGACATGGACGAACACCGGGGAGCTGTTTTTT. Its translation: CASSLGTWTNTGELFF.

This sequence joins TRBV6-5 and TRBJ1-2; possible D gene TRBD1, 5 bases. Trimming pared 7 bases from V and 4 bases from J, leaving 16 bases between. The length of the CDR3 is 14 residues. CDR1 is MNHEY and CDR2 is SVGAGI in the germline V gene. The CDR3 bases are TGTGCCAGCACCCCCTCGGGGGGTGGCTATGGCTACACCTTC. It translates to CASTPSGGGYGYTF.

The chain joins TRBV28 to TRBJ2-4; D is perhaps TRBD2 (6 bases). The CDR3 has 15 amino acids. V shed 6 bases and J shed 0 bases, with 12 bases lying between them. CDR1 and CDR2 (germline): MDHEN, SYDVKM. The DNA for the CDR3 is TGTGCCAGCAGCTACGGGAGTTTAGCCAAAAACATTCAGTACTTC. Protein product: CASSYGSLAKNIQYF.

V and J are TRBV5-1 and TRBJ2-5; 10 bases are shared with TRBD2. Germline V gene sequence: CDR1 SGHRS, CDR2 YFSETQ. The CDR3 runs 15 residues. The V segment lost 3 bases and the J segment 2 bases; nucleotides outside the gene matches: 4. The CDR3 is CASSSKTSGQETQYF. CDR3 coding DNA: TGCGCCAGCAGCTCCAAGACTAGCGGGCAAGAGACCCAGTACTTC.